The entry that follows covers one T cell receptor beta chain sequence. The antigen is unknown. TCRdb's copy holds only in-frame clones and misses some; the assay was immunoSEQ multiplex PCR. The table has 45,000 to 65,000 clones, about four fifths seen once. This CDR3 region has 15 residues. V lost 2 bases, J lost 8 bases, and 10 bases stayed unmatched. Germline CDR1 is SGHVS and CDR2 is FNYEAQ. The data derive from a study of memory CD4+ T cells and cytomegalovirus serostatus. Single viable CD3+CD4+CD8-CD45RO+ cells were sorted as the memory CD4+ T cells. Study observations and caveats: CD4+ memory repertoires contained about two fifths of the 164 reported CMV TCRbeta sequences.

The sequencing input was memory CD4+ T cells from blood. The sequence was obtained from an adult in good health and CMV-seropositive. V usage is TRBV7-6 and J usage is TRBJ1-2, with 8 bases lining up with TRBD1. Here the CDR3 reads CASSLLSTGGGGYTF. The CDR3, as DNA: TGTGCCAGCAGCTTACTCTCAACAGGGGGTGGCGGCTACACCTTC.